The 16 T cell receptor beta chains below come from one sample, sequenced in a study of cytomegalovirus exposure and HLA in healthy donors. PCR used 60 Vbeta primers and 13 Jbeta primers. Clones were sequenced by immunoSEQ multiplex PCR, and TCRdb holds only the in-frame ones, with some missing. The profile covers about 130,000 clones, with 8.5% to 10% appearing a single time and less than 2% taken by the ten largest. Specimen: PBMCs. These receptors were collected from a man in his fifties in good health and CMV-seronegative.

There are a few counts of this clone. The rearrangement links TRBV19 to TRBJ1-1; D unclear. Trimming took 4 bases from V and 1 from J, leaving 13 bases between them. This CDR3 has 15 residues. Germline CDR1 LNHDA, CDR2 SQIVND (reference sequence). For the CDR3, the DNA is TGTGCCAGTAGTACTCCGCTGGGCCGGAACACTGAAGCTTTCTTT. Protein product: CASSTPLGRNTEAFF.

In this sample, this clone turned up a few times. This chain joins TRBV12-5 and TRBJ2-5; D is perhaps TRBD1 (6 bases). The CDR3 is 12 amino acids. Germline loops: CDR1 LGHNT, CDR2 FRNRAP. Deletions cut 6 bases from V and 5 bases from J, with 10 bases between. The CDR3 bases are TGTGCTAGTGGCCCGAGGGGGGAGACCCAGTACTTC. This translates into CASGPRGETQYF.

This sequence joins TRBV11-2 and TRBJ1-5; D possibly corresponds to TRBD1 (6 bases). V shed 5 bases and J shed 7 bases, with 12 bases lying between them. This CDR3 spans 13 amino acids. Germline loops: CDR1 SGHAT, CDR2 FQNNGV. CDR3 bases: TGTGCCAGCAGCCCGGACAGAGGGCAGCCCCAGCATTTT. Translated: CASSPDRGQPQHF. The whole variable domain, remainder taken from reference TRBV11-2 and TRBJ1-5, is EAGVAQSPRYKIIEKRQSVAFWCNPISGHATLYWYQQILGQGPKLLIQFQNNGVVDDSQLPKDRFSAERLKGVDSTLKIQPAKLEDSAVYLCASSPDRGQPQHFGDGTRLSIL.

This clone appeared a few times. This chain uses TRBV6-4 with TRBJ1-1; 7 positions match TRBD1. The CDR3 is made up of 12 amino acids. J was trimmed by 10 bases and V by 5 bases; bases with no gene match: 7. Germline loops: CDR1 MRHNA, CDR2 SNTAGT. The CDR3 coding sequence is TGTGCCAGCAGTCCAACAGGGGTGGGAGCTTTCTTT. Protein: CASSPTGVGAFF.

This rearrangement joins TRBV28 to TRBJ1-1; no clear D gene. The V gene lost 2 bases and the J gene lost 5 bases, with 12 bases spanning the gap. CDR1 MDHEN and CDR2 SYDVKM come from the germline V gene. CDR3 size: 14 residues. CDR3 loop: CASSLPPQATEAFF. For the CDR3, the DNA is TGTGCCAGCAGTTTACCCCCTCAGGCAACTGAAGCTTTCTTT.

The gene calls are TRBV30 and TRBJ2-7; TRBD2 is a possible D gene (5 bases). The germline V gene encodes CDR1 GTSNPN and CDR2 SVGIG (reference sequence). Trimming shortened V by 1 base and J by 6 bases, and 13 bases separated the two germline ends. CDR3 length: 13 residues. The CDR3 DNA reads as TGTGCCTGGAGTGGCCTAAGCGGCCTCGAGCAGTACTTC. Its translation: CAWSGLSGLEQYF.

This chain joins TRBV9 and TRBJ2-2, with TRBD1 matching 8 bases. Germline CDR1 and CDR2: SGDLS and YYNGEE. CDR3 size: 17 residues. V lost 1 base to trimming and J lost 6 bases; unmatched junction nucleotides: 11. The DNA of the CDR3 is TGTGCCAGCAGCGTACAGGGGCAGGGGGCAAATTCCGGGGAGCTGTTTTTT. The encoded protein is CASSVQGQGANSGELFF.

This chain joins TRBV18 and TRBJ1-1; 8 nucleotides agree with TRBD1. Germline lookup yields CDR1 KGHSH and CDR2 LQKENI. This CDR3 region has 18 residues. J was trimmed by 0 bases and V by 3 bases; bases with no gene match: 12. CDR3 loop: CASSPSIGGRGLNTEAFF. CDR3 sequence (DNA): TGTGCCAGCTCACCCTCAATTGGAGGCAGGGGGCTGAACACTGAAGCTTTCTTT.

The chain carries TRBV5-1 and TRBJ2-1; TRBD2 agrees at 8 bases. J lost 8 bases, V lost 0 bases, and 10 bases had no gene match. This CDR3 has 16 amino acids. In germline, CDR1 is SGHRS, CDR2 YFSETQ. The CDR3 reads CASSLALSGRLDEQFF. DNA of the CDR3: TGCGCCAGCAGCTTGGCCCTGAGCGGGAGACTGGATGAGCAGTTCTTC.

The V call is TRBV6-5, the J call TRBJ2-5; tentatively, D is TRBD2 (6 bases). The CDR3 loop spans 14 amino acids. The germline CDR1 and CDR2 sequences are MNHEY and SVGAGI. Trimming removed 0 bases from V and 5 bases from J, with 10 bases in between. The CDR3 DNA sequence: TGTGCCAGCAGTTACTCACGGGAGTGGGAGACCCAGTACTTC. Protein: CASSYSREWETQYF.

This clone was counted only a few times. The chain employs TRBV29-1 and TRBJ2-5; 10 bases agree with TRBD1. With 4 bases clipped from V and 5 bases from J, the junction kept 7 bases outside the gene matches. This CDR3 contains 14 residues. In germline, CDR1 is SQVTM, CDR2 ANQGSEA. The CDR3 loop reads CSVGGGQGLETQYF. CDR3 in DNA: TGCAGCGTTGGGGGGGGACAGGGGTTGGAGACCCAGTACTTC. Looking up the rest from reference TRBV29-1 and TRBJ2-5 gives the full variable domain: SAVISQKPSRDICQRGTSLTIQCQVDSQVTMMFWYRQQPGQSLTLIATANQGSEATYESGFVIDKFPISRPNLTFSTLTVSNMSPEDSSIYLCSVGGGQGLETQYFGPGTRLLVL.

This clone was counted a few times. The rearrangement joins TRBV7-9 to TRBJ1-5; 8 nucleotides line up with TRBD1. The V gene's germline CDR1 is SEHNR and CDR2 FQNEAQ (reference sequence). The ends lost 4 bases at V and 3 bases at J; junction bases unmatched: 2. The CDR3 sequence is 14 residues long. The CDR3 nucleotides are TGTGCCAGCAGCTCGGACAGGGTCAATCAGCCCCAGCATTTT. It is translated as CASSSDRVNQPQHF.

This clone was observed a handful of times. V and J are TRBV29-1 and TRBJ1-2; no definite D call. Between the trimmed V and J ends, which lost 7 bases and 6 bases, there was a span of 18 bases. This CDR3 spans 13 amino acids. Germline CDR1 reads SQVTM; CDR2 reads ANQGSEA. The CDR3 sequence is CSAEETATDGYTF. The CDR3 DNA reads TGCAGCGCAGAGGAAACGGCGACTGATGGCTACACCTTC.

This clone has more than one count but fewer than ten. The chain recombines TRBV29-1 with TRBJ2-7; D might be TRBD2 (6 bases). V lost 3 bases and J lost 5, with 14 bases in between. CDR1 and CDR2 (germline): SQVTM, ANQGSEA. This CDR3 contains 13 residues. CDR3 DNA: TGCAGCGTTGATCGGGGAGGTTATGACGAGCAGTACTTC. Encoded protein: CSVDRGGYDEQYF.

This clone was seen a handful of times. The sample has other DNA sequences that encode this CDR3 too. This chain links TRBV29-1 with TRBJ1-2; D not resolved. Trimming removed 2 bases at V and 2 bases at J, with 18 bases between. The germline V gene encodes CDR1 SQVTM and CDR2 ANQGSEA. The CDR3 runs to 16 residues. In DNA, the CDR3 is TGCAGCGTTGAATCTTTTCTAGGACTAAGCAACTATGGCTACACCTTC. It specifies CSVESFLGLSNYGYTF.

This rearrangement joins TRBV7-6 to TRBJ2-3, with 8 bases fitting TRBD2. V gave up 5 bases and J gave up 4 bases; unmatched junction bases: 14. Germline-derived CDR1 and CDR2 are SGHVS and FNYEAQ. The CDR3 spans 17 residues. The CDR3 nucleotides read TGTGCCAGCAGCATCCGCTTAGCGGGGCCCCCACCAGATACGCAGTATTTT. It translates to CASSIRLAGPPPDTQYF.